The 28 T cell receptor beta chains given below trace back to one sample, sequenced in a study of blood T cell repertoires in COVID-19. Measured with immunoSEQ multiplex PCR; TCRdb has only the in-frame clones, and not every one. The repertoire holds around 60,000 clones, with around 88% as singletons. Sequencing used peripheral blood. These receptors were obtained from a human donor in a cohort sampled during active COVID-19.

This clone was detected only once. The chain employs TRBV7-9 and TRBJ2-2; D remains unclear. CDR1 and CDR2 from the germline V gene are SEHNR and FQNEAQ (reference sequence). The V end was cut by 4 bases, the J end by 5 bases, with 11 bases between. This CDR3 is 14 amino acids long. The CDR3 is CASSSARTTGELFF. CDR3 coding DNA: TGTGCCAGCAGCTCTGCCCGCACTACCGGGGAGCTGTTTTTT.

CDR3 sequence reads: CASSLEGTRGAGELFF. For the CDR3, the DNA is TGTGCCAGCAGCTTGGAAGGGACTAGAGGCGCCGGGGAGCTGTTTTTT. The chain combines TRBV5-4 with TRBJ2-2, with TRBD2 identical over 8 bases. CDR1 SGHNT and CDR2 YYREEE come from the germline V gene (reference sequence). V lost 0 bases to trimming and J lost 6 bases; unmatched junction nucleotides: 7. The CDR3 consists of 16 residues.

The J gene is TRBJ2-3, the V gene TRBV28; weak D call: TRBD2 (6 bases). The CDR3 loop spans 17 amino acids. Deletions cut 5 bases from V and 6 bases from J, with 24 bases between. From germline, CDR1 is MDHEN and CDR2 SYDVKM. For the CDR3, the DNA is TGTGCCAGCAGTGTCGGTGGGGGGAGGAGGACACACGATACGCAGTATTTT. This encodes CASSVGGGRRTHDTQYF.

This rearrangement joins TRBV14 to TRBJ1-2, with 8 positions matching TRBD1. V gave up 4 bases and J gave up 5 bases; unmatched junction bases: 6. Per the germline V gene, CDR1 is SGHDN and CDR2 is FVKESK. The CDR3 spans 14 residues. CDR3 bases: TGTGCCAGCAGCCCTGGACAGGGTTTATATGGCTACACCTTC. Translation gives CASSPGQGLYGYTF.

Written as DNA, the CDR3 is TGTGCCAGCAGCCAAGCGATCCGGGACAGGGAGCTCTATGGCTACACCTTC. It translates to CASSQAIRDRELYGYTF. The V and J genes are TRBV4-2 and TRBJ1-2, with 9 positions matching TRBD1. The CDR3 loop spans 17 amino acids. Germline CDR1 and CDR2: LGHNA and YNFKEQ. Germline trimming cut 1 base from V and 4 bases from J; bases unmatched to any gene: 10.

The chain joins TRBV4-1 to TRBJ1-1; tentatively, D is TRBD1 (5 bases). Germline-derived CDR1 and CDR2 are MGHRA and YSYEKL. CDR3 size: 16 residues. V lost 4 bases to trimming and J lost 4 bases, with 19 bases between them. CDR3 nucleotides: TGCGCCAGCAGCCCTCTAAGGGGCCTCACCCCCACTGAAGCTTTCTTT. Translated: CASSPLRGLTPTEAFF.

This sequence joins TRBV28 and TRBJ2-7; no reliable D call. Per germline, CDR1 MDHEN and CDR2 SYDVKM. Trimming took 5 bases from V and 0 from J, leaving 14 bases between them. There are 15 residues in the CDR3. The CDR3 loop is CASSPLVVLSYEQYF. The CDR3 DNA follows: TGTGCCAGCAGTCCCCTAGTCGTACTCTCCTACGAGCAGTACTTC.

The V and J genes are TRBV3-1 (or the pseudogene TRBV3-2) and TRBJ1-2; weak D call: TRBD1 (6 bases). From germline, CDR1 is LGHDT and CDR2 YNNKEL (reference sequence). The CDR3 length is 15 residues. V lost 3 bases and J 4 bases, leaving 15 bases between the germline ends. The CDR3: CASSHYARGSYGYTF. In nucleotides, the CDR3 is TGTGCCAGCAGCCATTATGCCAGGGGCTCCTATGGCTACACCTTC.

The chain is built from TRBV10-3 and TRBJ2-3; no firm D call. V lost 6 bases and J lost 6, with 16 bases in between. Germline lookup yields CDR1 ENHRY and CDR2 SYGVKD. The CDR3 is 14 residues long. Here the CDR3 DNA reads TGTGCCATCAGGCTGACAAGAGAGACCGATACGCAGTATTTT. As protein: CAIRLTRETDTQYF.

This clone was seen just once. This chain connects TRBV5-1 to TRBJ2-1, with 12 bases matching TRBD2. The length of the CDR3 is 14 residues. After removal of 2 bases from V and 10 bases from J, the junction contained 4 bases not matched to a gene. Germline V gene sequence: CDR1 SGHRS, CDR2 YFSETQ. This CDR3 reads CASSFRTSGDEQFF. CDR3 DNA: TGCGCCAGCAGCTTCCGGACTAGCGGGGACGAGCAGTTCTTC.

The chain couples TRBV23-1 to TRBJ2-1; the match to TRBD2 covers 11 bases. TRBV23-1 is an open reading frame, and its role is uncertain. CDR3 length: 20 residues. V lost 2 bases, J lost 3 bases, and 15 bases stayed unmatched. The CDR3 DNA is TGCGCCAGCAGTCAAACCGGGACTAGCGGCCCCTACCCGGGCTACAATGAGCAGTTCTTC. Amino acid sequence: CASSQTGTSGPYPGYNEQFF.

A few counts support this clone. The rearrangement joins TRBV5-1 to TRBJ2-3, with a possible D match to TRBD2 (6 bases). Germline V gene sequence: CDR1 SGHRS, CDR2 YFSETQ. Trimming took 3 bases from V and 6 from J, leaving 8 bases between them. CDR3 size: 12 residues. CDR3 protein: CASSSGRDTQYF. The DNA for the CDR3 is TGCGCCAGCAGCTCGGGGAGGGATACGCAGTATTTT.

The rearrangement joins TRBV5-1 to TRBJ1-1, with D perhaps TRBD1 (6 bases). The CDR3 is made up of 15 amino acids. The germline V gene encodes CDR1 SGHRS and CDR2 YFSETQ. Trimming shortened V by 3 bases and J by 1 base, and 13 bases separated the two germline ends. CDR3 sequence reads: CASSWWTDQNTEAFF. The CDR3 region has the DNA TGCGCCAGCAGCTGGTGGACAGACCAGAACACTGAAGCTTTCTTT.

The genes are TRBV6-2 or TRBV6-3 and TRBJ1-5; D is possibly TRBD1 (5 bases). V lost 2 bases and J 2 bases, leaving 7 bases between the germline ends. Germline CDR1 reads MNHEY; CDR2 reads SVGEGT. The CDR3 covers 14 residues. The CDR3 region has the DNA TGTGCCAGCAGTTACCCGGGGGGCAATCAGCCCCAGCATTTT. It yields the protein CASSYPGGNQPQHF.

CDR3 amino acids: CASSLGGQINTEAFF. The CDR3 coding sequence is TGTGCCAGCAGCTTAGGGGGACAGATAAACACTGAAGCTTTCTTT. The V gene is TRBV7-8, the J gene TRBJ1-1; the match to TRBD1 covers 7 bases. Trimming at V came to 1 base and at J to 2 bases, leaving 4 bases not matched to a gene. Per germline, CDR1 SGHVS and CDR2 FQNEAQ. The CDR3 loop spans 15 amino acids.

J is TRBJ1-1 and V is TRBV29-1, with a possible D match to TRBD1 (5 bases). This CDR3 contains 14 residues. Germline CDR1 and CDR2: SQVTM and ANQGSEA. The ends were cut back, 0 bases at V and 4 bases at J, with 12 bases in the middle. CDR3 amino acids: CSVEDSGRGTEAFF. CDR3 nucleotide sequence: TGCAGCGTTGAAGATTCAGGGCGAGGCACTGAAGCTTTCTTT.

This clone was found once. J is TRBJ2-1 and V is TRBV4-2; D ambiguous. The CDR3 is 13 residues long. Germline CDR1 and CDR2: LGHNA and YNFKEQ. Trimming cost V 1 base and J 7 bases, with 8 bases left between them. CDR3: CASSQGQANEQFF. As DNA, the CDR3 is TGTGCCAGCAGCCAAGGGCAGGCAAATGAGCAGTTCTTC.

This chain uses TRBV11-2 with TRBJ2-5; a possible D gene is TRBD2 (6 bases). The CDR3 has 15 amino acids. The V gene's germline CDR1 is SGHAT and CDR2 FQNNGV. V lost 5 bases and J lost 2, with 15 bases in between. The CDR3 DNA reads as TGTGCCAGCAGCATCTACGGGACTCGTCAAGAGACCCAGTACTTC. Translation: CASSIYGTRQETQYF.

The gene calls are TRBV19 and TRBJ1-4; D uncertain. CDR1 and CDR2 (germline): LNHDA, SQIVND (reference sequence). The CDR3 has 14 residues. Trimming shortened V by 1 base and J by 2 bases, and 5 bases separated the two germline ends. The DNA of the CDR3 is TGTGCCAGTAGTATAGGCCGGACTAATGAAAAACTGTTTTTT. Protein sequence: CASSIGRTNEKLFF.

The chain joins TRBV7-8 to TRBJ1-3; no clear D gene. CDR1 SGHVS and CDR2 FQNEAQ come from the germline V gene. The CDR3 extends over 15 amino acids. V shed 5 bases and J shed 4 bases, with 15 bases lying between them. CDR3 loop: CASSPPIREGNTIYF. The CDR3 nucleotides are TGTGCCAGCAGCCCCCCTATTCGGGAGGGAAACACCATATATTTT.

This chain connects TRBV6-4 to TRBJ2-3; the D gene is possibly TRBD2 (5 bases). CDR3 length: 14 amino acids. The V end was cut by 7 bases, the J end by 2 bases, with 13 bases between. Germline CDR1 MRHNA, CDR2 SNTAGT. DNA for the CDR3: TGTGCCAGCATACTAGTTCCCCACACAGATACGCAGTATTTT. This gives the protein CASILVPHTDTQYF.

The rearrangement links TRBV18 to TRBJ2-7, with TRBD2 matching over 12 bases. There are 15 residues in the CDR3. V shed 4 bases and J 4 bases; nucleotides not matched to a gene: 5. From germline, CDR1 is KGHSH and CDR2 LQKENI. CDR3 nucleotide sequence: TGTGCCAGCTCACTAAGGACTAGCGGGGCTTACGAGCAGTACTTC. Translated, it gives CASSLRTSGAYEQYF.

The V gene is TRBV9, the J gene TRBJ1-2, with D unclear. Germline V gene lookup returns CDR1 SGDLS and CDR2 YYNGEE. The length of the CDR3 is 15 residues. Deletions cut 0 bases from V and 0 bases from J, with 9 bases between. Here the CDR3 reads CASSVGRGTNYGYTF. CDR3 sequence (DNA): TGTGCCAGCAGCGTAGGTCGGGGAACTAACTATGGCTACACCTTC. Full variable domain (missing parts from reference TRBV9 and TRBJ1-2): DSGVTQTPKHLITATGQRVTLRCSPRSGDLSVYWYQQSLDQGLQFLIQYYNGEERAKGNILERFSAQQFPDLHSELNLSSLELGDSALYFCASSVGRGTNYGYTFGSGTRLTVV.

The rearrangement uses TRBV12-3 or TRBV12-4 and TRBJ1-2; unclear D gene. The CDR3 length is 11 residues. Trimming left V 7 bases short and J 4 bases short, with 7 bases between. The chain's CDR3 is CASTLGYGYTF. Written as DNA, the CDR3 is TGTGCCAGCACCCTAGGCTATGGCTACACCTTC.

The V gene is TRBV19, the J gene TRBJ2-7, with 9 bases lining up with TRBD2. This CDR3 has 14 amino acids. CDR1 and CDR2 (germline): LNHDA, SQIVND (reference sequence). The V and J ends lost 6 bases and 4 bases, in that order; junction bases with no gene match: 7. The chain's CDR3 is CASSPGSGSYEQYF. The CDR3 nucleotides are TGTGCCAGTAGCCCGGGTAGCGGGAGTTACGAGCAGTACTTC.

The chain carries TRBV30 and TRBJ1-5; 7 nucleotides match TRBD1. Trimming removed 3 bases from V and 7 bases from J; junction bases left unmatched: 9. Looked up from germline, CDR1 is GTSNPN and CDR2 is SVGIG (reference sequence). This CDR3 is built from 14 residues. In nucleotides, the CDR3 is TGTGCCTGGAGAACTCAGGGGGGTCACCAGCCCCAGCATTTT. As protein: CAWRTQGGHQPQHF.

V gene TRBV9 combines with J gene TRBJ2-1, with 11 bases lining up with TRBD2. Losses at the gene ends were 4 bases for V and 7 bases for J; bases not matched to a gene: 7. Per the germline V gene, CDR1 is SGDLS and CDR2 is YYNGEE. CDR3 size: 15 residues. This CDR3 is CASSSLAGGWNEQFF. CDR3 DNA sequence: TGTGCCAGCAGCTCTCTAGCGGGAGGTTGGAATGAGCAGTTCTTC.

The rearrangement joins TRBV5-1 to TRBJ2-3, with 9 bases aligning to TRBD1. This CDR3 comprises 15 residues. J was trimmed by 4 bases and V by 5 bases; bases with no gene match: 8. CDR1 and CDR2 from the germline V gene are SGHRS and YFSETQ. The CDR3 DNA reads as TGCGCCAGCAGATGGAACAGGGGGCCCCCAGATACGCAGTATTTT. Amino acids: CASRWNRGPPDTQYF.